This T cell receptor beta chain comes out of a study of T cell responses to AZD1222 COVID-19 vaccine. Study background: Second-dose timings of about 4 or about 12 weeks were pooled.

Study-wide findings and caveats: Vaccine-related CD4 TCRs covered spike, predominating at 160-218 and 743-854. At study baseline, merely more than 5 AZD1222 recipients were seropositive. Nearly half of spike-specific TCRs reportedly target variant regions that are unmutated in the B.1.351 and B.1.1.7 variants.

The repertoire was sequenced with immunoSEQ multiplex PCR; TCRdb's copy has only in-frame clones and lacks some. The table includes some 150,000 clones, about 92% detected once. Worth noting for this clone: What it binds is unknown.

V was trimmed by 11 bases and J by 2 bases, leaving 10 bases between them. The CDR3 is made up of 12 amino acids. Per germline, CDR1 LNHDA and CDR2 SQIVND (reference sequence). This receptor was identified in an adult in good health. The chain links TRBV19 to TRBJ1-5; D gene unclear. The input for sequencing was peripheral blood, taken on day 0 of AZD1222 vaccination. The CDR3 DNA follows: TGTGCCTTAGGAGTCGGCAATCAGCCCCAGCATTTT. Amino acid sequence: CALGVGNQPQHF.